The 3 T cell receptor beta chains given below trace back to one sample, sequenced in a study of cytotoxic CD8 clonotypes in ibrutinib-treated CLL (dated by TCRdb to about 2021). The library came from the immunoSEQ multiplex PCR assay. TCRdb stores this immuneACCESS table with in-frame sequences only. Part of the clones is absent; in the studies checked, under half of the shortfall reflects unresolved V genes, and no reason is known for the rest. For this sample the table gives about 28,000 clones, of which around three fifths were detected only once. The ten largest clones represent around 5.1% of the sample. Specimen: PBMCs, collected before ibrutinib treatment. The origin of the receptors is a human donor with chronic lymphocytic leukemia.

In its sample, this clone was seen a few times. The V and J genes are TRBV19 and TRBJ1-5; D gene ambiguous. V was cut by 5 bases and J by 0 bases, with 5 bases left in between. Looked up from germline, CDR1 is LNHDA and CDR2 is SQIVND (reference sequence). CDR3 length equals 13 residues. CDR3 nucleotide sequence: TGTGCCAGTAGTTCCGATAGCAATCAGCCCCAGCATTTT. Translation gives CASSSDSNQPQHF.

The rearrangement uses TRBV6-5 and TRBJ2-7; no clear D gene. V was cut by 7 bases and J by 3 bases, with 13 bases left in between. The CDR3 contains 13 residues. Germline V gene data show CDR1 as MNHEY and CDR2 as SVGAGI. CDR3 DNA: TGTGCCAGCAAGATCGACGGCTACTACGAGCAGTACTTC. It is translated as CASKIDGYYEQYF.

This clone was observed a few times. The chain recombines TRBV11-3 with TRBJ2-1; the D call may be TRBD1 or TRBD2 (6 bases each). Germline loops: CDR1 SGHNT, CDR2 YENEEA. V was clipped by 3 bases and J by 9 bases, with 12 bases between them. This CDR3 region has 13 residues. This CDR3 reads CASSLEGVGEQFF. The CDR3, as DNA: TGTGCCAGCAGCTTGGAGGGGGTGGGTGAGCAGTTCTTC. Drawing the rest from reference TRBV11-3 and TRBJ2-1, the complete variable domain is EAGVVQSPRYKIIEKKQPVAFWCNPISGHNTLYWYLQNLGQGPELLIRYENEEAVDDSQLPKDRFSAERLKGVDSTLKIQPAELGDSAVYLCASSLEGVGEQFFGPGTRLTVL.